Below, 17 T cell receptor beta chains from the same sample are listed, as sequenced in a study of blood T cell repertoires in COVID-19. Using immunoSEQ multiplex PCR, the repertoire was profiled, and TCRdb retains in-frame clones only, with some absent. The table includes some 170,000 clones, 85% to 90% detected once. The sample taken for sequencing was peripheral blood. The receptor set was obtained from a woman aged 55-75 years with acute or convalescent COVID-19.

This clone showed up just once. The chain links TRBV21-1 to TRBJ1-5; no check of the table's D call, TRBD1, against the DNA was made. TRBV21-1 is marked as a pseudogene. This CDR3 contains 15 residues. CDR3 coding DNA: TGTGCCAGCAGCATCGTTATTTACAGATATCAGCCCCAGCATTTT. Amino acids: CASSIVIYRYQPQHF.

The chain uses TRBV24-1 and TRBJ2-1; TRBD2 matches at 10 bases. Germline lookup yields CDR1 KGHDR and CDR2 SFDVKD. The CDR3 contains 16 residues. The junction had 6 bases not matched to a gene; V was cut back by 4 bases and J by 4 bases. CDR3 in DNA: TGTGCCACCAGTGACTCCGGACTAGCGGAGTACAATGAGCAGTTCTTC. Its translation is CATSDSGLAEYNEQFF.

This sequence joins TRBV9 and TRBJ2-5, with TRBD2 identical over 8 bases. V lost 3 bases to trimming and J lost 5 bases; unmatched junction nucleotides: 9. There are 15 residues in the CDR3. CDR1 is SGDLS, CDR2 YYNGEE, per germline. In DNA, the CDR3 is TGTGCCAGCAGCGCCTCGGGAGGGGTGGGGGAGACCCAGTACTTC. Its translation is CASSASGGVGETQYF.

CDR3 bases: TGTGCCAGTTCGAACGGAGGGGTGCAAAATTCACCCCTCCACTTT. The encoded protein is CASSNGGVQNSPLHF. This chain connects TRBV19 to TRBJ1-6; D might be TRBD1 (5 bases). Germline CDR1 LNHDA, CDR2 SQIVND (reference sequence). Trimming pared 8 bases from V and 7 bases from J, leaving 18 bases between. This CDR3 contains 15 residues.

The chain combines TRBV5-1 with TRBJ2-1; TRBD2 aligns across 7 bases. Germline CDR1 and CDR2: SGHRS and YFSETQ. CDR3 size: 15 residues. J gave up 4 bases and V 2 bases, and 6 bases lay outside the gene matches. The CDR3 here is CASSFQSGKYNEQFF. DNA for the CDR3: TGCGCCAGCAGCTTCCAAAGCGGGAAGTACAATGAGCAGTTCTTC. Supplemented by reference TRBV5-1 and TRBJ2-1, the full variable domain reads KAGVTQTPRYLIKTRGQQVTLSCSPISGHRSVSWYQQTPGQGLQFLFEYFSETQRNKGNFPGRFSGRQFSNSRSEMNVSTLELGDSALYLCASSFQSGKYNEQFFGPGTRLTVL.

The V gene is TRBV9, the J gene TRBJ2-2, with 10 bases lining up with TRBD2. The CDR3 runs 18 residues. V lost 0 bases to trimming and J lost 5 bases; unmatched junction nucleotides: 10. CDR1 is SGDLS, CDR2 YYNGEE, per germline. CDR3 in DNA: TGTGCCAGCAGCGTAGCGAGTAGCGGGAGGATTAGGACCGGGGAGCTGTTTTTT. Its protein product is CASSVASSGRIRTGELFF.

As DNA, the CDR3 is TGCAGTGCTAGTAGGCCGGACAGATACAATGAGCAGTTCTTC. This gives the protein CSASRPDRYNEQFF. V gene TRBV20-1 combines with J gene TRBJ2-1, with D tentatively TRBD1 (6 bases). The CDR3 extends over 14 amino acids. Germline V gives CDR1 DFQATT, CDR2 SNEGSKA (reference sequence). Trimming took 3 bases from V and 4 from J, leaving 13 bases between them.

The chain recombines TRBV5-1 with TRBJ2-3, with 8 bases matching TRBD2. The V gene end was trimmed by 0 bases and the J gene end by 5 bases; junction bases not matched to a gene: 8. Germline V gene sequence: CDR1 SGHRS, CDR2 YFSETQ. The CDR3 extends over 16 amino acids. The CDR3 coding sequence is TGCGCCAGCAGCTTGGGAACGATAGCGGGGATAGATACGCAGTATTTT. Its protein is CASSLGTIAGIDTQYF.

This rearrangement joins TRBV11-3 to TRBJ2-1, with a weak D call TRBD2 (6 bases). The CDR3 extends over 14 amino acids. The V end lost 4 bases, the J end lost 6 bases, and 13 bases lay between the germline ends. Germline CDR1 SGHNT, CDR2 YENEEA. CDR3 sequence reads: CASSSGGTINEQFF. The CDR3 bases are TGTGCCAGCAGCTCGGGCGGGACGATCAATGAGCAGTTCTTC. Full variable domain (rest looked up from reference TRBV11-3 and TRBJ2-1): EAGVVQSPRYKIIEKKQPVAFWCNPISGHNTLYWYLQNLGQGPELLIRYENEEAVDDSQLPKDRFSAERLKGVDSTLKIQPAELGDSAVYLCASSSGGTINEQFFGPGTRLTVL.

The V gene is TRBV3-1 (or the pseudogene TRBV3-2), the J gene TRBJ2-1, with TRBD1 identical over 11 bases. Losses at the gene ends were 4 bases for V and 7 bases for J; bases not matched to a gene: 9. The germline V gene has CDR1 LGHDT and CDR2 YNNKEL (reference sequence). CDR3 length equals 16 residues. The DNA for the CDR3 is TGTGCCAGCAGCCGCGAGAGGACAGGGGGCGCGAATGAGCAGTTCTTC. Residues: CASSRERTGGANEQFF.

The V call is TRBV12-3 or TRBV12-4, the J call TRBJ1-6; D uncertain. Trimming stripped 6 bases from V and 11 bases from J, with 11 bases between. The CDR3 is 12 residues long. The CDR3 sequence: CASSHGRAPLHF. CDR3 DNA sequence: TGTGCCAGCAGCCACGGCCGGGCACCCCTCCACTTT.

The chain couples TRBV7-3 to TRBJ2-2, with 7 bases fitting TRBD1. The CDR3 loop spans 14 amino acids. J gave up 8 bases and V 4 bases, and 7 bases lay outside the gene matches. Germline V gives CDR1 SGHTA, CDR2 FQGTGA. CDR3 region: CASSSQGSRGELFF. DNA for the CDR3: TGTGCCAGCAGCTCACAGGGGAGTCGTGGGGAGCTGTTTTTT.

V gene TRBV7-6 combines with J gene TRBJ1-3, with D unresolved. The length of the CDR3 is 18 residues. V shed 1 base and J shed 0 bases, with 16 bases lying between them. Germline CDR1 reads SGHVS; CDR2 reads FNYEAQ. In nucleotides, the CDR3 is TGTGCCAGCAGCTTAGACCCCAACCCCCGGAGCTCTGGAAACACCATATATTTT. As protein: CASSLDPNPRSSGNTIYF.

This chain joins TRBV5-4 and TRBJ1-4; TRBD1 matches 8 bases. V shed 3 bases and J 4 bases; nucleotides not matched to a gene: 5. CDR3 length: 15 amino acids. Germline V gene lookup returns CDR1 SGHNT and CDR2 YYREEE (reference sequence). The CDR3: CASSYGQGNNEKLFF. In nucleotides, the CDR3 is TGTGCCAGCAGCTACGGACAGGGAAATAATGAAAAACTGTTTTTT.

V usage is TRBV30 and J usage is TRBJ2-3, with TRBD2 matching over 10 bases. V shed 5 bases, J shed 6 bases, and the junction held 11 bases outside the gene matches. The CDR3 is 15 amino acids. Germline-derived CDR1 and CDR2 are GTSNPN and SVGIG (reference sequence). The CDR3 DNA sequence: TGTGCCTGGGACCCGGGGAGCGGGGGGGTGGATACGCAGTATTTT. Translation gives CAWDPGSGGVDTQYF.

This sequence joins TRBV3-1 (or the pseudogene TRBV3-2) and TRBJ1-1; D possibly corresponds to TRBD1 (5 bases). Germline lookup yields CDR1 LGHDT and CDR2 YNNKEL (reference sequence). The CDR3 spans 13 residues. V lost 4 bases to trimming and J lost 14 bases, with 20 bases between them. CDR3 sequence: CASSRLTFDSQFF. For the CDR3, the DNA is TGTGCCAGCAGCCGCCTGACATTCGACAGCCAGTTCTTT.

J is TRBJ1-5 and V is TRBV12-3 or TRBV12-4, with TRBD1 as a possible D gene (5 bases). V was cut by 6 bases and J by 10 bases, with 13 bases left in between. This CDR3 is built from 12 residues. The CDR3 DNA reads as TGTGCCAGCAGAGCCGACGGGACTCCCCAGCATTTT. Residues: CASRADGTPQHF.